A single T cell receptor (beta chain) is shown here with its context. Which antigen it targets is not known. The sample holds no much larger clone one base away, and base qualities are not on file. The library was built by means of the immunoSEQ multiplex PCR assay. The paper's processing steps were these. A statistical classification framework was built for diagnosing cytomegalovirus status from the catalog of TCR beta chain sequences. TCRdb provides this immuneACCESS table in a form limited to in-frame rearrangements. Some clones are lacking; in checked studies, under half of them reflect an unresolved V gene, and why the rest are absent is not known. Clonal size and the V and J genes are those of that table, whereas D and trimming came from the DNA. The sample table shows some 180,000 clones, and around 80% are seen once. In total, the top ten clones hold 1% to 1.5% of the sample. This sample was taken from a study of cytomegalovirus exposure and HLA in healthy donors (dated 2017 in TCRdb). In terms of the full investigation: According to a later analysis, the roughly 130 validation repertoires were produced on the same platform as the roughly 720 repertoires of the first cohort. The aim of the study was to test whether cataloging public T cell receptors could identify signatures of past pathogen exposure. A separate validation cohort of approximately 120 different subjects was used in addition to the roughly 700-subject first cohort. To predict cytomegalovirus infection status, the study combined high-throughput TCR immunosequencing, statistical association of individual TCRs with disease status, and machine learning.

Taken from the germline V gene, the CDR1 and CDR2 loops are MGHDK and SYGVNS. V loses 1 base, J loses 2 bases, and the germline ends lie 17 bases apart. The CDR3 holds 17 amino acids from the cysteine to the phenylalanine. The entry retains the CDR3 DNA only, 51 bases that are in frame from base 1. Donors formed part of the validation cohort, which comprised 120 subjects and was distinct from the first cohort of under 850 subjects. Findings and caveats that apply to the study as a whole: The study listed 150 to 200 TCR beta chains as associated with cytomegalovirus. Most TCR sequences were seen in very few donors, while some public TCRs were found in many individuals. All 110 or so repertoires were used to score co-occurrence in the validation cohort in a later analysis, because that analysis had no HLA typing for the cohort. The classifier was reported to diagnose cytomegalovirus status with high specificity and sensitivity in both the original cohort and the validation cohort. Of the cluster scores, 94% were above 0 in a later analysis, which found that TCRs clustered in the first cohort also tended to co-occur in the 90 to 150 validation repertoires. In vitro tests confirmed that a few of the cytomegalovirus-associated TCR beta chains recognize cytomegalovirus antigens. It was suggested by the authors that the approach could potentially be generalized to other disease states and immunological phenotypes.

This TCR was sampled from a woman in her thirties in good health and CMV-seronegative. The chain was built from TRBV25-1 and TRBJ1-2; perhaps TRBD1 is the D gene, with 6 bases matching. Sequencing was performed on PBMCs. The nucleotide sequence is TGTGCCAGCAGTGAATCCCCGCCCTCTGACAGGAACTATGGCTACACCTTC. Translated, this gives CASSESPPSDRNYGYTF.